A single sample gave rise to the 20 T cell receptor beta chains below, sequenced in a study of blood T cells in healthy people across ages (dated by TCRdb to 2015 to 2017). Library prep was done by 5' RACE. For sequencing, an Illumina HiSeq 2500 was employed. A second PCR of about 6 to 11 cycles was performed with a sample-barcoded 5' primer and a J-beta primer mix. TCRdb reworked the public reads: Q25 trimming with fastp, MiXCR clone assembly, productive beta chains retained. When rows share a CDR3 protein, they turn into one entry using the most common DNA and genes. The sample table holds about 640,000 distinct CDR3 sequences, of which under 70% were seen once. The ten largest clonotypes hold over 30% of the sample. Sequenced material: blood. The source of these receptors is a man aged 60 to 75 in good health.

This clonotype has at least ten counts. For the CDR3, the DNA is TGTGCCAGCAGTCCTCGGACAGGGGGCTACGAGCAGTACTTC. Protein product: CASSPRTGGYEQYF. This chain connects TRBV6-6 to TRBJ2-7, with 10 positions matching TRBD1. The CDR3 has 14 residues. J was trimmed by 3 bases and V by 5 bases; bases with no gene match: 4. Germline V CDR1 and CDR2: MNHNY, SVGAGI (reference sequence).

On this clonotype: The junction and the germline gene differ at one end; a read error may be behind it. This rearrangement joins TRBV4-1 to TRBJ1-3; 9 nucleotides match TRBD1. This CDR3 comprises 15 residues. Per the germline V gene, CDR1 is MGHRA and CDR2 is YSYEKL. CDR3 in DNA: TGCGCCAGCAGCCATGAGGGACAGGGAGGAAACACCATATATTTC. This codes for CASSHEGQGGNTIYF.

A single count supports this clonotype. The V and J genes are TRBV4-3 and TRBJ1-2, with 7 positions matching TRBD1. The length of the CDR3 is 14 residues. J gave up 3 bases and V 4 bases, and 5 bases lay outside the gene matches. The germline CDR1 and CDR2 sequences are LGHNA and YSLEER. Here the CDR3 reads CASSPQGLYYGYTF. CDR3 sequence (DNA): TGCGCCAGCAGCCCACAGGGGTTGTACTATGGCTACACCTTC.

This clonotype has more than one count but fewer than ten. V usage is TRBV5-6 and J usage is TRBJ2-6; weak D call: TRBD2 (5 bases). This CDR3 comprises 12 residues. Per germline, CDR1 SGHDT and CDR2 YYEEEE. V lost 0 bases and J 11 bases, leaving 6 bases between the germline ends. The CDR3, as DNA: TGTGCCAGCAGCTTGGGAGGGTACGTCCTGACTTTC. Residues: CASSLGGYVLTF.

This clonotype was counted a single time. The V call is TRBV20-1, the J call TRBJ2-3, with TRBD2 matching over 14 bases. The CDR3 covers 17 residues. V dropped 6 bases and J dropped 2; count of bases not matched to a gene: 10. The germline gives CDR1 DFQATT, CDR2 SNEGSKA (reference sequence). CDR3 DNA: TGCAGTGCCCACCGGACTAGCGGGGGGCCCTACACAGATACGCAGTATTTT. Its translation is CSAHRTSGGPYTDTQYF.

The table lists this clonotype with a count of one. This chain joins TRBV27 and TRBJ1-2; D not certain. CDR3 size: 13 residues. Per germline, CDR1 MNHEY and CDR2 SMNVEV (reference sequence). V was shortened by 6 bases and J by 4 bases, with 12 bases between the two germline ends. The chain's CDR3 is CASRPNGIYGYTF. The CDR3 region has the DNA TGTGCCAGCAGGCCGAACGGCATCTATGGCTACACCTTC.

The rearrangement joins TRBV6-1 to TRBJ1-4, with D uncertain. The germline gives CDR1 MNHNS, CDR2 SASEGT. Trimming shortened V by 7 bases and J by 3 bases, and 24 bases separated the two germline ends. The CDR3 is 18 amino acids. The chain's CDR3 is CASTRVQGGFAANEKLFF. The CDR3 DNA reads TGTGCCAGCACTCGGGTCCAAGGAGGGTTTGCGGCTAATGAAAAACTGTTTTTT.

This clonotype was seen a single time. The chain is built from TRBV7-9 and TRBJ2-5, with D possibly matching TRBD1 (6 bases). The germline V gene has CDR1 SEHNR and CDR2 FQNEAQ (reference sequence). This CDR3 has 14 residues. Trimming pared 3 bases from V and 4 bases from J, leaving 12 bases between. CDR3: CASSFYEQGETQYF. DNA for the CDR3: TGTGCCAGCAGCTTTTATGAACAGGGAGAGACCCAGTACTTC.

The chain joins TRBV28 to TRBJ1-4; no clear D. CDR3 size: 14 residues. Trimming left V 4 bases short and J 3 bases short, with 9 bases between. In germline, CDR1 is MDHEN, CDR2 SYDVKM. The CDR3 spells CASSSVMANEKLFF. In nucleotides, the CDR3 is TGTGCCAGCAGTTCAGTTATGGCTAATGAAAAACTGTTTTTT.

The chain recombines TRBV7-8 with TRBJ1-1; unclear D gene. This CDR3 has 13 residues. V lost 2 bases to trimming and J lost 8 bases, with 12 bases between them. CDR1 SGHVS and CDR2 FQNEAQ come from the germline V gene. Here the CDR3 reads CASSLTSRGEAFF. CDR3 DNA sequence: TGTGCCAGCAGCTTAACCTCCCGGGGAGAAGCTTTCTTT.

The chain links TRBV28 to TRBJ2-7; tentative D call: TRBD1 (5 bases). This CDR3 has 14 residues. Trimming removed 3 bases from V and 0 bases from J, with 9 bases in between. The germline V gene encodes CDR1 MDHEN and CDR2 SYDVKM. This CDR3 reads CASSFRESSYEQYF. CDR3 sequence (DNA): TGTGCCAGCAGTTTCAGGGAAAGCTCCTACGAGCAGTACTTC.

Concerning this clonotype itself: This may stem from a read error, because a much larger clone lies one nucleotide away. This CDR3 is CSARGDRGPEQYF. CDR3 coding DNA: TGCAGTGCTAGAGGGGACAGGGGCCCTGAGCAGTACTTC. This chain connects TRBV20-1 to TRBJ2-5; 10 positions agree with TRBD1. CDR1 is DFQATT and CDR2 is SNEGSKA in the germline V gene (reference sequence). The CDR3 consists of 13 residues. The junction had 7 bases not matched to a gene; V was cut back by 1 base and J by 11 bases.

The rearrangement joins TRBV7-2 to TRBJ2-5; tentative D call: TRBD2 (7 bases). The CDR3 length is 15 residues. Germline V gene sequence: CDR1 SGHTA, CDR2 FQGNSA. Trimming took 5 bases from V and 9 from J, leaving 22 bases between them. The chain's CDR3 is CASSPQGGDVEAQYF. CDR3 sequence (DNA): TGTGCCAGCAGCCCCCAAGGGGGGGACGTCGAGGCCCAGTACTTC.

The chain recombines TRBV20-1 with TRBJ2-3; D may be TRBD1 or TRBD2 (6 bases each). V lost 6 bases and J 0 bases, leaving 19 bases between the germline ends. Germline V lookup: CDR1 DFQATT, CDR2 SNEGSKA (reference sequence). The CDR3 is made up of 16 amino acids. The CDR3 DNA follows: TGCAGTGCCACAGCCCGGGGGCTCGTTAGCACAGATACGCAGTATTTT. This gives the protein CSATARGLVSTDTQYF.

The sample holds a few counts of this clonotype. V gene TRBV10-3 combines with J gene TRBJ2-5; D possibly corresponds to TRBD1 (7 bases). This CDR3 contains 14 residues. From germline, CDR1 is ENHRY and CDR2 SYGVKD. Trimming pared 3 bases from V and 4 bases from J, leaving 12 bases between. DNA of the CDR3: TGTGCCATCAGTGACCAGGGGGGTCCAGAGACCCAGTACTTC. Translation: CAISDQGGPETQYF.

V and J are TRBV9 and TRBJ1-2, with 7 bases fitting TRBD1. V trimming: 5 bases; J trimming: 6 bases; junction bases outside the gene matches: 16. Germline V gene lookup returns CDR1 SGDLS and CDR2 YYNGEE. The CDR3 loop spans 16 amino acids. CDR3 coding DNA: TGTGCCAGCAGACCGGGGCAGGGGGTCCCTCGGGATGGCTACACCTTC. Translated: CASRPGQGVPRDGYTF.

J is TRBJ1-2 and V is TRBV6-1; D might be TRBD1 (5 bases). Per the germline V gene, CDR1 is MNHNS and CDR2 is SASEGT. The CDR3 extends over 17 amino acids. V shed 0 bases and J shed 4 bases, with 18 bases lying between them. In DNA form, the CDR3 reads TGTGCCAGCAGTGAAGCGCTGTTCTGGGACGGGGGCTATGGCTACACCTTC. This codes for CASSEALFWDGGYGYTF.

A remark on this clonotype: A read error may explain this, as a much larger clone is one base away. The chain has TRBV5-1 and TRBJ2-5, with 8 bases that match TRBD2. Germline V lookup: CDR1 SGHRS, CDR2 YFSETQ. CDR3 size: 14 residues. CDR3 amino acids: CASSTRGGVETRYF. Here the CDR3 DNA reads TGCGCCAGCAGCACCCGGGGGGGTGTCGAGACCCGGTACTTC. Drawing the rest from reference TRBV5-1 and TRBJ2-5, the complete variable domain is KAGVTQTPRYLIKTRGQQVTLSCSPISGHRSVSWYQQTPGQGLQFLFEYFSETQRNKGNFPGRFSGRQFSNSRSEMNVSTLELGDSALYLCASSTRGGVETRYFGPGTRLLVL.

The rearrangement links TRBV20-1 to TRBJ1-1, with D uncertain. Trimming left V 3 bases short and J 7 bases short, with 9 bases between. Germline V gives CDR1 DFQATT, CDR2 SNEGSKA (reference sequence). The CDR3 has 11 amino acids. CDR3 sequence (DNA): TGCAGTGCTAGGGCAGCCTATGAAGCTTTCTTT. It codes for CSARAAYEAFF.

V and J are TRBV12-3 or TRBV12-4 and TRBJ2-6; D gene ambiguous. This CDR3 comprises 15 residues. Between the trimmed V and J ends, which lost 7 bases and 0 bases, there was a span of 10 bases. Here the CDR3 reads CASNYHSSGANVLTF. The CDR3 DNA reads TGTGCCAGCAATTACCACTCCTCTGGGGCCAACGTCCTGACTTTC.